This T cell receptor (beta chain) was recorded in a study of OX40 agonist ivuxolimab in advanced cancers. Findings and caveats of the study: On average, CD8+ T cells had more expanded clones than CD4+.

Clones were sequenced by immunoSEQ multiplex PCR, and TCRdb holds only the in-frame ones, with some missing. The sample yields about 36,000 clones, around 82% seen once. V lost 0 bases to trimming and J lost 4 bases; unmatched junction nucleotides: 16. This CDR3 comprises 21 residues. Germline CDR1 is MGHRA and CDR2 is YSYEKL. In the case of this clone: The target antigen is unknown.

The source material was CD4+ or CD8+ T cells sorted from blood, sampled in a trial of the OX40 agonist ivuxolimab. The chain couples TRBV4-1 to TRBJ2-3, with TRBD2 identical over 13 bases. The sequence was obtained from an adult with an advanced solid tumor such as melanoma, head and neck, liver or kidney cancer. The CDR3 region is CASSQEVFVGTSGNGADTQYF. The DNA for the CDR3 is TGCGCCAGCAGCCAAGAGGTGTTCGTGGGGACTAGCGGGAATGGGGCAGATACGCAGTATTTT.